This T cell receptor (beta chain) was observed in a study of T cell repertoires in cytomegalovirus infection. Study details: CMV epitopes used comprised recently identified HLA-C-restricted ones and well-studied HLA-B-restricted ones.

Trimming removed 7 bases at V and 0 bases at J, with 15 bases between. The CDR3 runs to 15 residues. Germline-derived CDR1 and CDR2 are SEHNR and FQNEAQ (reference sequence). TCRdb reprocessed the reads with MiXCR, giving one entry per CDR3 protein. Among fewer than 950,000 distinct CDR3 sequences, around a third were seen once, and the ten largest hold about an eighth. General study findings and limits: Identification of carriers of CMV plus the relevant HLA was achieved through cumulative public TCR beta family frequency.

Of note for this clonotype: Its antigen is currently unknown.

The rearrangement joins TRBV7-9 to TRBJ2-5, with D possibly being TRBD2 (6 bases). This material consisted of cultured CD8+ T cells from PBMCs, taken from culture after CMV antigen stimulation. This sequence was found in a human donor in good health (CMV status not recorded). Some clones in this sample may be carry-over from other donors' samples. The CDR3 region is CASTLARRDQETQYF. CDR3 nucleotides: TGTGCCAGCACCCTCGCCAGGAGGGACCAAGAGACCCAGTACTTC.